The rows below give T cell receptor beta chains drawn from one sample of a study of glioma-infiltrating T cells. TCRdb reprocessed the multiplex PCR reads via MiXCR and lists one record per CDR3 protein. The repertoire holds around 130,000 distinct CDR3 sequences, around 25% seen once, with approximately 26% in the top ten. The specimen was glioma tissue, nonneoplastic brain tissue, or PBMCs (not recorded which). The receptors originated from a human donor with low-grade glioma or glioblastoma, undergoing nonglioma brain surgery, or in good health (not recorded which). The conserved cysteine and the conserved F or W are not part of the CDR3 here. A D gene is named only where the DNA matches it firmly.

d_call,v_call,cdr3_length,j_call,cdr3_aa
NA,TRBV24-1,13,TRBJ2-5,ATSDLRTDQETQY
NA,TRBV20-1,13,TRBJ2-5,SSTPRSGVQETQY
NA,TRBV27,10,TRBJ1-1,ASRDPNTEAF
TRBD2,TRBV9,13,TRBJ2-3,ASRGGGGRTDTQY
TRBD2,TRBV20-1,13,TRBJ2-1,SARDLTGGYNEQF
NA,TRBV5-1,14,TRBJ1-6,ASSPTLSGANSPLH
TRBD1,TRBV4-1,13,TRBJ1-5,ASSQDQGVRQPQH
TRBD2,TRBV6-1,13,TRBJ2-3,ASRPLAGGTDTQY
NA,TRBV6-1,11,TRBJ1-1,ASSDGGYTEAF
TRBD2,TRBV30,12,TRBJ2-3,AWRRTSGVDTQY
NA,TRBV2,12,TRBJ2-2,ASRPYQNTGELF
NA,TRBV11-2,11,TRBJ1-1,ASSRERIGRAF
NA,TRBV15,12,TRBJ1-5,ATSRDTRGAPQH
NA,TRBV25-1,11,TRBJ2-3,ASSEYGGDTQY
NA,TRBV7-9,14,TRBJ1-1,ASSLVGRGGRTEAF
TRBD2,TRBV7-2,16,TRBJ2-3,ASSFTNSGSASTDTQY
TRBD1,TRBV20-1,13,TRBJ1-1,SAEPWTGGGSEAF
NA,TRBV30,10,TRBJ1-1,AWSPGDTEAF
NA,TRBV6-2/TRBV6-3,14,TRBJ2-3,ASSYARSLDMDTQY
TRBD1,TRBV7-9,13,TRBJ1-2,ASSLSGQPSHGYT
NA,TRBV3-1,12,TRBJ1-2,ASSPRTALYGYT
NA,TRBV28,14,TRBJ1-4,ASSYRSPGANEKLF
NA,TRBV10-1,9,TRBJ2-2,ASSETGELF
TRBD1,TRBV6-6,14,TRBJ2-1,ASSYLGQGSYNEQF
TRBD2,TRBV20-1,15,TRBJ2-1,SAEGGVAGGKYNEQF
NA,TRBV24-1,14,TRBJ2-2,ATSEDGARNTGELF
NA,TRBV2,13,TRBJ1-3,ASILTGLAGNTIY
NA,TRBV7-3,9,TRBJ2-5,ASGFGETQY
TRBD1,TRBV6-1,13,TRBJ1-1,ASSTQGAENTEAF
NA,TRBV7-2,15,TRBJ1-2,ASSLARVGETNYGYT
NA,TRBV19,12,TRBJ2-3,ASTSFPGTDTQY
NA,TRBV12-3/TRBV12-4,11,TRBJ1-5,ARSLGGNQPQH
NA,TRBV7-2,12,TRBJ1-5,ASSWVGSNQPQH
TRBD2,TRBV15,16,TRBJ2-3,ATSARSGAFSSTDTQY
TRBD2,TRBV24-1,15,TRBJ2-5,ATSDSQLAGGPETQY
NA,TRBV14,14,TRBJ1-1,ASSQDRGGGGTEAF
NA,TRBV7-8,13,TRBJ1-5,ASSLAGQGNQPQH
TRBD2,TRBV7-8,13,TRBJ2-1,ACSLAGGRYDEQF
NA,TRBV3-1,14,TRBJ2-5,ASSQDRADGGEAQY